This T cell receptor (beta chain) was identified in a study of blood T cells in healthy people across ages. V lost 2 bases, J lost 3 bases, and 11 bases lay in between. CDR1 and CDR2 (germline): DFQATT, SNEGSKA (reference sequence). The CDR3 spans 13 residues. This clonotype was observed a handful of times. Peripheral blood from each donor was collected in a volume of 9.5 to 10 milliliters. Using a J-beta primer mix together with a sample-barcoded 5' primer, a second PCR was run for roughly 6 to 12 cycles. Each cDNA molecule was tagged by a template-switch adaptor that had 12 random nucleotides. Every sample produced at least 2.5 million CDR3-containing paired-end reads. One entry per CDR3 protein, called by TCRdb with MiXCR from the 5' RACE reads. Of approximately 830,000 distinct CDR3 sequences in the sample, approximately 67% were seen once.

The chain is built from TRBV20-1 and TRBJ2-7; weak D call: TRBD1 (6 bases). Input material: blood. The TCR originated in a man aged 30 to 39 in good health. The CDR3 sequence: CSARRTANYEQYF. The DNA of the CDR3 is TGCAGTGCTAGAAGGACAGCGAACTACGAGCAGTACTTC.